The T cell receptor (beta chain) described here comes from a study of CD8+CD57+ T cells in acquired aplastic anemia. Study in general: Sorted cells (CD4+ and CD8+) yielded DNA amounts that averaged around 3.1 ug. For CD4+ cells, healthy donors had an average of about 10 million reads.

Overall study findings and caveats: The study identified roughly 31 CD8+ CDR3 sequences shared by patients and controls.

It was genomic DNA that served as the template for profiling TCR beta VDJ and CDR3. TCRdb processed the reads anew with MiXCR; each CDR3 protein has one entry. This table has hundreds of thousands of distinct CDR3 sequences, about two thirds appearing once. This clonotype was detected ten times or more. Antigen specificity is unknown. This CDR3 comprises 14 residues. Per germline, CDR1 LNHDA and CDR2 SQIVND (reference sequence). V shed 1 base and J shed 4 bases, with 10 bases lying between them. Input material: sorted CD4+, CD8+, or CD8+CD57+ T cells (not recorded which) from PBMCs. The V and J genes are TRBV19 and TRBJ1-1, with a tentative D call TRBD1 (6 bases). This TCR came from a human donor in good health, serving as a control. The CDR3 DNA follows: TGTGCCAGTAGTATAGCGGGGGGCGGCACTGAAGCTTTCTTT. As protein: CASSIAGGGTEAFF. Full variable domain (remainder filled in from reference TRBV19 and TRBJ1-1): DGGITQSPKYLFRKEGQNVTLSCEQNLNHDAMYWYRQDPGQGLRLIYYSQIVNDFQKGDIAEGYSVSREKKESFPLTVTSAQKNPTAFYLCASSIAGGGTEAFFGQGTRLTVV.